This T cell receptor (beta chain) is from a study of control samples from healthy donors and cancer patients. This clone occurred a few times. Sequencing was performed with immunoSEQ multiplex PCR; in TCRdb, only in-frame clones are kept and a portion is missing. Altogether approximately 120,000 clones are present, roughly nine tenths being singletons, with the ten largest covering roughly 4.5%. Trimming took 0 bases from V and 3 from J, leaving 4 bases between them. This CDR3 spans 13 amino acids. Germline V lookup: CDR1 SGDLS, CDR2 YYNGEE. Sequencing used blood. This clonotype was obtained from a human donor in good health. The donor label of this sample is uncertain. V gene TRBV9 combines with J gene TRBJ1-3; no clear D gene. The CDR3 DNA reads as TGTGCCAGCAGCGTAGGCCGTGGAAACACCATATATTTT. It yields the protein CASSVGRGNTIYF.